One and the same sample provided the 10 T cell receptor beta chains below, sequenced in a study of shared clonotypes between healthy human individuals. Generated by immunoSEQ multiplex PCR, the TCRdb table keeps only in-frame clones and is missing some. This sample yields about 1,500,000 clones, of which more than 95% are seen a single time; more than 0.9% belongs to the top ten. Sequenced material: naive CD4+ T cells sorted from blood. As for subset: CD45RA+ positively selected. The source is a man under 40 in good health.

This clone was counted once. The J gene is TRBJ2-2, the V gene TRBV4-3, with 12 bases fitting TRBD2. Germline trimming cut 5 bases from V and 6 bases from J; bases unmatched to any gene: 4. This CDR3 contains 15 residues. Germline loops: CDR1 LGHNA, CDR2 YSLEER. The CDR3: CASSNLAGGPGELFF. The DNA for the CDR3 is TGCGCCAGCAGCAACCTAGCGGGAGGGCCCGGGGAGCTGTTTTTT.

The chain couples TRBV5-4 to TRBJ2-1, with 7 bases matching TRBD2. CDR1 is SGHNT, CDR2 YYREEE, per germline (reference sequence). This CDR3 spans 17 amino acids. V lost 3 bases and J lost 0; bases outside the gene matches: 9. The CDR3 DNA reads TGTGCCAGCAGCTCTGGAATGGGGGGGAGCTCCTACAATGAGCAGTTCTTC. It is translated as CASSSGMGGSSYNEQFF.

This chain links TRBV18 with TRBJ2-1; TRBD1 matches at 7 bases. With V trimmed by 3 bases and J by 8 bases, 13 bases remained unmatched. Germline CDR1 is KGHSH and CDR2 is LQKENI. The CDR3 sequence is 16 residues long. The CDR3 region has the DNA TGTGCCAGCTCACCGCAGAACCGGGACAGATCTGATGAGCAGTTCTTC. It codes for CASSPQNRDRSDEQFF.

The J gene is TRBJ1-1, the V gene TRBV18; a possible D gene is TRBD1 (6 bases). Trimming shortened V by 6 bases and J by 0 bases, and 17 bases separated the two germline ends. Per germline, CDR1 KGHSH and CDR2 LQKENI. The CDR3 is made up of 16 amino acids. The chain's CDR3 is CASSPAGVGMNTEAFF. DNA of the CDR3: TGTGCCAGCTCTCCGGCAGGGGTCGGGATGAACACTGAAGCTTTCTTT.

V is TRBV5-1 and J is TRBJ2-5; D uncertain. Germline V gene data show CDR1 as SGHRS and CDR2 as YFSETQ. V was cut by 1 base and J by 2 bases, with 6 bases left in between. CDR3 length: 13 amino acids. The CDR3 loop is CASSLFVQETQYF. Here the CDR3 DNA reads TGCGCCAGCAGCTTGTTCGTTCAAGAGACCCAGTACTTC.

This clone has only a few counts. The chain joins TRBV5-5 to TRBJ1-5; D is possibly TRBD1 (5 bases). Germline V gives CDR1 SGHKS, CDR2 YYEKEE (reference sequence). V shed 4 bases and J shed 5 bases, with 16 bases lying between them. This CDR3 has 15 residues. CDR3 bases: TGTGCCAGCAGCCCGGGAGAGGGGCGGGATCAGCCCCAGCATTTT. It is translated as CASSPGEGRDQPQHF.

The genes are TRBV20-1 and TRBJ1-1; no reliable D call. CDR1 DFQATT and CDR2 SNEGSKA come from the germline V gene (reference sequence). The CDR3 extends over 10 amino acids. Here the CDR3 DNA reads TGCACGTTGGGGAACACTGAAGCTTTCTTT. Translation gives CTLGNTEAFF.

The J gene is TRBJ2-1, the V gene TRBV11-2, with 12 bases matching TRBD2. Germline V gene lookup returns CDR1 SGHAT and CDR2 FQNNGV. This CDR3 is 15 amino acids long. After removal of 5 bases from V and 3 bases from J, the junction contained 2 bases not matched to a gene. CDR3 sequence (DNA): TGTGCCAGCAGCACGACTAGCGGGAGCTACAATGAGCAGTTCTTC. This gives the protein CASSTTSGSYNEQFF. The full variable domain, with the rest looked up from reference TRBV11-2 and TRBJ2-1, is EAGVAQSPRYKIIEKRQSVAFWCNPISGHATLYWYQQILGQGPKLLIQFQNNGVVDDSQLPKDRFSAERLKGVDSTLKIQPAKLEDSAVYLCASSTTSGSYNEQFFGPGTRLTVL.

A note on this clone: The sample contains more than one DNA sequence encoding this CDR3. The chain joins TRBV5-1 to TRBJ1-1; D call uncertain. Germline lookup yields CDR1 SGHRS and CDR2 YFSETQ. The ends were cut back, 0 bases at V and 2 bases at J, with 8 bases in the middle. This CDR3 has 14 residues. CDR3 region: CASSLVGENTEAFF. As DNA, the CDR3 is TGCGCCAGCAGCTTGGTAGGAGAAAACACTGAAGCTTTCTTT.

V is TRBV9 and J is TRBJ2-2; D is undetermined. The CDR3 sequence is 16 residues long. V lost 4 bases to trimming and J lost 4 bases, with 17 bases between them. The germline V gene has CDR1 SGDLS and CDR2 YYNGEE. CDR3 region: CASSPIMGLSTGELFF. The CDR3 nucleotides are TGTGCCAGCAGCCCGATAATGGGGTTGAGCACCGGGGAGCTGTTTTTT. Variable domain in full (rest from reference TRBV9 and TRBJ2-2): DSGVTQTPKHLITATGQRVTLRCSPRSGDLSVYWYQQSLDQGLQFLIQYYNGEERAKGNILERFSAQQFPDLHSELNLSSLELGDSALYFCASSPIMGLSTGELFFGEGSRLTVL.